Below, one T cell receptor (beta chain) is given with its context. Its antigen remains unidentified. This record comes from a study of T cells after yellow fever vaccination. As for the study in general: Any fraction with a low cell number was prepared using SMART-Seq v4 Ultra Low Input.

MiXCR, run by TCRdb on the 5' RACE reads, gives a single entry per CDR3 protein. Of about 360,000 distinct CDR3 sequences in the sample, 6.2% were seen once. The germline gives CDR1 LNHNV, CDR2 YYDKDF (reference sequence). The trim removed 3 bases at V and 1 base at J, leaving 6 bases unmatched. This CDR3 is 16 amino acids long. Study observations and caveats: Clones from primary vaccination mostly reappeared after the booster (roughly 95% CD4, around 90% CD8). A small share of clonotypes appeared in both CD4 and CD8 compartments.

This TCR was sampled from a young man who received the YFV17D yellow fever vaccine. The sample was PBMCs, taken 5 days after the yellow fever booster vaccination. V is TRBV15 and J is TRBJ2-7; 10 bases map to TRBD1. The CDR3 here is CATSSTGTGDSYEQYF. DNA of the CDR3: TGTGCCACCAGCAGTACCGGGACAGGGGATTCCTACGAGCAGTACTTC.